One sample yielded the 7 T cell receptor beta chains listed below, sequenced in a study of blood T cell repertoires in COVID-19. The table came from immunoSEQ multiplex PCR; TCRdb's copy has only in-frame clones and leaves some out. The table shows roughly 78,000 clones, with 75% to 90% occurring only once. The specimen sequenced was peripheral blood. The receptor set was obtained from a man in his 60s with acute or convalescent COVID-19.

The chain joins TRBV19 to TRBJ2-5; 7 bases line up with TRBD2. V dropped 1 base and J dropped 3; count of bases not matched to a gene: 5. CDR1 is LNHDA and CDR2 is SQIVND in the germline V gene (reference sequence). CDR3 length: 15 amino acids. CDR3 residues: CASSIGGLAEETQYF. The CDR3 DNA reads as TGTGCCAGTAGTATAGGTGGGCTAGCGGAAGAGACCCAGTACTTC.

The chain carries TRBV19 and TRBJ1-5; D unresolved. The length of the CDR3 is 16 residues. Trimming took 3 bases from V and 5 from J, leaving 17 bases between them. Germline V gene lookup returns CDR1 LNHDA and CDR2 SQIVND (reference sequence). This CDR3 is CASSIAGSIIHQPQHF. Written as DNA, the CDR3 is TGTGCCAGTAGTATCGCGGGCAGCATAATCCATCAGCCCCAGCATTTT. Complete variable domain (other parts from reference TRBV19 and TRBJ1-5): DGGITQSPKYLFRKEGQNVTLSCEQNLNHDAMYWYRQDPGQGLRLIYYSQIVNDFQKGDIAEGYSVSREKKESFPLTVTSAQKNPTAFYLCASSIAGSIIHQPQHFGDGTRLSIL.

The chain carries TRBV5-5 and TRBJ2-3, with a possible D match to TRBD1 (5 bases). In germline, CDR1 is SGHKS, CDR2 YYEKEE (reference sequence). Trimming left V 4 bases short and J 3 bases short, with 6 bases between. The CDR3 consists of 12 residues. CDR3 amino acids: CASSPGTDTQYF. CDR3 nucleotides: TGTGCCAGCAGCCCAGGGACAGATACGCAGTATTTT.

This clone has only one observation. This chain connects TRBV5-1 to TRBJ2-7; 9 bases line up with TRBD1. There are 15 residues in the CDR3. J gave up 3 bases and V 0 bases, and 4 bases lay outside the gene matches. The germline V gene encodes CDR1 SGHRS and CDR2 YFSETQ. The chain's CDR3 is CASSLVGTGIYEQYF. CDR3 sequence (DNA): TGCGCCAGCAGCTTGGTCGGGACAGGGATCTACGAGCAGTACTTC.

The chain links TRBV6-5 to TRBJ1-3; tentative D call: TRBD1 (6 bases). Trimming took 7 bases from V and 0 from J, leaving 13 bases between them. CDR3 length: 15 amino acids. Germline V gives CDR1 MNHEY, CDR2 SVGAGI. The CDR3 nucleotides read TGTGCCAGCACCATCGACAGGATCTCTGGAAACACCATATATTTT. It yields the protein CASTIDRISGNTIYF.

DNA of the CDR3: TGTGCCAGCAGTGAAACAGAAGTATCCTACGAGCAGTACTTC. The encoded protein is CASSETEVSYEQYF. The genes are TRBV6-1 and TRBJ2-7; no definite D call. In germline, CDR1 is MNHNS, CDR2 SASEGT. Trimming shortened V by 2 bases and J by 1 base, and 9 bases separated the two germline ends. The CDR3 has 14 residues.

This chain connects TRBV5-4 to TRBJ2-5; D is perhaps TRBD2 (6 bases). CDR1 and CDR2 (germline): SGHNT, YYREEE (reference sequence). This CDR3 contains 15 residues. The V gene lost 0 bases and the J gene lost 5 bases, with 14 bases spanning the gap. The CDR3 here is CASSLEGGRGETQYF. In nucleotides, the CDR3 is TGTGCCAGCAGCTTGGAAGGTGGTCGGGGGGAGACCCAGTACTTC.